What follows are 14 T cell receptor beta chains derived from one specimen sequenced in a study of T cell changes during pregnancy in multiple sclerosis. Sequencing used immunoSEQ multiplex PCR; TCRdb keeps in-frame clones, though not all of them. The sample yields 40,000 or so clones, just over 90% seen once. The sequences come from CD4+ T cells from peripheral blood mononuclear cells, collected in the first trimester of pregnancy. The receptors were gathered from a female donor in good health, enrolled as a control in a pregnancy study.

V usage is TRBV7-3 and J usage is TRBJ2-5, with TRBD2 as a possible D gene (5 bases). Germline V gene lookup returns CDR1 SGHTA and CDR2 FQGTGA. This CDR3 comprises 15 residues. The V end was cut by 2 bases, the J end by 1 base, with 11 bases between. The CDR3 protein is CASSLGRATQETQYF. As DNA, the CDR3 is TGTGCCAGCAGCTTAGGGCGGGCGACCCAAGAGACCCAGTACTTC. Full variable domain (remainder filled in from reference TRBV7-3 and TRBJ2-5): GAGVSQTPSNKVTEKGKYVELRCDPISGHTALYWYRQSLGQGPEFLIYFQGTGAADDSGLPNDRFFAVRPEGSVSTLKIQRTERGDSAVYLCASSLGRATQETQYFGPGTRLLVL.

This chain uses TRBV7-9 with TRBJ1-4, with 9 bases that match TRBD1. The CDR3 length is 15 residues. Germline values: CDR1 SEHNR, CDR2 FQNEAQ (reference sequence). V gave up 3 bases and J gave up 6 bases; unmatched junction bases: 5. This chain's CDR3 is CASSFGGTGYEKLFF. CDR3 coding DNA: TGTGCCAGCAGCTTTGGGGGGACAGGGTATGAAAAACTGTTTTTT.

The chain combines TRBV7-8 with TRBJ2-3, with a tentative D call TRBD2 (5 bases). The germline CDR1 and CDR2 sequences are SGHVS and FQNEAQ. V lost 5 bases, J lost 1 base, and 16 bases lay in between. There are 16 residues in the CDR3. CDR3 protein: CASSRGTVRRTDTQYF. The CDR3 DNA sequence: TGTGCCAGCAGCCGGGGTACAGTTCGCCGCACAGATACGCAGTATTTT.

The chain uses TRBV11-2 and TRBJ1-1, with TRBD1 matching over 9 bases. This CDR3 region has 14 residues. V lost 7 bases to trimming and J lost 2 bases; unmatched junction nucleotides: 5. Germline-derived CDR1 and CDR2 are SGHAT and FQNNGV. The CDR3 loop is CASTNRGRNTEAFF. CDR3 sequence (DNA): TGTGCCAGCACCAACAGGGGGCGAAACACTGAAGCTTTCTTT.

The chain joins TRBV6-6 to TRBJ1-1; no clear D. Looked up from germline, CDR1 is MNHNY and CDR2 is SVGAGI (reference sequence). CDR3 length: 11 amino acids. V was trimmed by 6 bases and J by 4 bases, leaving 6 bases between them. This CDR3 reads CASSRGTEAFF. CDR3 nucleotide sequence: TGTGCCAGCAGCAGAGGCACTGAAGCTTTCTTT.

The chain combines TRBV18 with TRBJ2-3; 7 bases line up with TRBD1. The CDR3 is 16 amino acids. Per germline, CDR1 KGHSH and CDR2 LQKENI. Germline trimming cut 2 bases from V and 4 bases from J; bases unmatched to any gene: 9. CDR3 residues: CASSPVAGGYSDTQYF. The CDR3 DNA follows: TGTGCCAGCTCACCAGTAGCAGGGGGTTATTCAGATACGCAGTATTTT.

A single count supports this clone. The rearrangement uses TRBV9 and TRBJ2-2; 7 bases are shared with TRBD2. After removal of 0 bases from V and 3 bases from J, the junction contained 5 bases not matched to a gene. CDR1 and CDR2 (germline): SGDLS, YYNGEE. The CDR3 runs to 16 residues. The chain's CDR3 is CASSVAGAGDTGELFF. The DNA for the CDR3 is TGTGCCAGCAGCGTAGCTGGGGCGGGGGACACCGGGGAGCTGTTTTTT.

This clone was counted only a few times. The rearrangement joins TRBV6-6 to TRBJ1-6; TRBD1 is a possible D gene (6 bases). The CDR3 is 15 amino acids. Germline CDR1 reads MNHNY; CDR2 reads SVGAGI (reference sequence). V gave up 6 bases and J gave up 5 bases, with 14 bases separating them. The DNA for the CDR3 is TGTGCCAGCAGCCCATCACAGGGAAATAATTCACCCCTCCACTTT. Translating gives CASSPSQGNNSPLHF.

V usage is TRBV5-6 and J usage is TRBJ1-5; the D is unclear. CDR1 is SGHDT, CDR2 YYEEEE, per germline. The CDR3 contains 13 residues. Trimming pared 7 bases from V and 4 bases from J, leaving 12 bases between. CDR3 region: CASQASGNQPQHF. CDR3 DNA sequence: TGTGCCAGCCAGGCTTCGGGAAATCAGCCCCAGCATTTT.

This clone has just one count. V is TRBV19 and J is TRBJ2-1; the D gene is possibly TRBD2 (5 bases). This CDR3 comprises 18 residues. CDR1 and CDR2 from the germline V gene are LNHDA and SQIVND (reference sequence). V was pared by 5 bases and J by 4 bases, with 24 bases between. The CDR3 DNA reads TGTGCCAGTAGTTACCCTCCACGCGCGGGTATCAGTTACAATGAGCAGTTCTTC. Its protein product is CASSYPPRAGISYNEQFF.

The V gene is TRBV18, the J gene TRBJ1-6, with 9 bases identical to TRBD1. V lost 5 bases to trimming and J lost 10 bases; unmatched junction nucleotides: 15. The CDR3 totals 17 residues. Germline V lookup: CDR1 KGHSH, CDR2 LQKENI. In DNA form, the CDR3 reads TGTGCCAGCTCAGGGGGACAGGGACTTGGCTTAGGATCACCCCTCCACTTT. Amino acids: CASSGGQGLGLGSPLHF.

The CDR3 coding sequence is TGTGCCAGCAGTTCGGGGGATCAGCCCCAGCATTTT. Translated, it gives CASSSGDQPQHF. This chain joins TRBV6-5 and TRBJ1-5, with D possibly being TRBD1 (5 bases). Deletions cut 4 bases from V and 5 bases from J, with 6 bases between. Germline CDR1 is MNHEY and CDR2 is SVGAGI. The CDR3 extends over 12 amino acids.

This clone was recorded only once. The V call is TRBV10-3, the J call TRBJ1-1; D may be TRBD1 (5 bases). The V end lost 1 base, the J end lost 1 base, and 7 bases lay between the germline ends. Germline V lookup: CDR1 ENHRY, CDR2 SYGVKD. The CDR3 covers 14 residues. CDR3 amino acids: CAISEWGGNTEAFF. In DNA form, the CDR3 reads TGTGCCATCAGTGAGTGGGGGGGGAACACTGAAGCTTTCTTT.

CDR3 sequence reads: CASSSIEFNLKGYTF. The CDR3 DNA reads TGTGCCAGCAGTTCAATCGAGTTTAATTTGAAAGGCTACACCTTC. The gene calls are TRBV28 and TRBJ1-2; D is unclear. Trimming left V 4 bases short and J 8 bases short, with 20 bases between. From germline, CDR1 is MDHEN and CDR2 SYDVKM. This CDR3 is 15 amino acids long.